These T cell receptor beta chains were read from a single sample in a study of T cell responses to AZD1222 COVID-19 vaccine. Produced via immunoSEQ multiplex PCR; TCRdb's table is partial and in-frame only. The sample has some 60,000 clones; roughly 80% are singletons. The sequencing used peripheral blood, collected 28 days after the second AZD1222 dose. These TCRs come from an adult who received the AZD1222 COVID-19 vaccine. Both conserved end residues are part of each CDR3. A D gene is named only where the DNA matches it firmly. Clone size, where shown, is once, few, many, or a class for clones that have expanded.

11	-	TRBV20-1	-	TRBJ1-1	CSAPRRHEAFF	TGCAGTGCTCCCCGACGGCATGAAGCTTTCTTT
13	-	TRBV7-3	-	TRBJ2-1	CASSLSRDSEQFF	TGTGCCAGCAGCTTATCGCGCGACAGTGAGCAGTTCTTC
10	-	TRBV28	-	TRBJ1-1	CASSGTWAFF	TGTGCCAGCAGTGGGACCTGGGCTTTCTTT
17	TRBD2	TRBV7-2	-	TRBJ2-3	CASSPHASGGGTDTQYF	TGTGCCAGCAGCCCACACGCTAGCGGGGGGGGGACAGATACGCAGTATTTT
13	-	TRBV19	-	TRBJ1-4	CASSPGGNEKLFF	TGTGCCAGTAGTCCCGGGGGTAATGAAAAACTGTTTTTT
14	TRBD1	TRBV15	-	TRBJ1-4	CATSRGQGAEKLFF	TGTGCCACCAGCAGAGGACAGGGGGCGGAAAAACTGTTTTTT
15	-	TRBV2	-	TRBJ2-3	CASVRLDTSTDTQYF	TGTGCCAGCGTAAGACTAGATACTAGCACAGATACGCAGTATTTT
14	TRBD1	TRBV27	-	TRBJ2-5	CASKLRGSQETQYF	TGTGCCAGCAAGCTCAGGGGGTCCCAAGAGACCCAGTACTTC
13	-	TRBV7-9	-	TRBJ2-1	CASRRGAGNEQFF	TGTGCCAGCCGGCGGGGAGCAGGGAATGAGCAGTTCTTC
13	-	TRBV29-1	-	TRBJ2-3	CSVEEGTRSTQYF	TGCAGCGTTGAAGAAGGGACCCGGAGTACGCAGTATTTT
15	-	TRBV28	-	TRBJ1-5	CASRGAVTMYQPQHF	TGTGCCAGCAGAGGGGCTGTTACAATGTATCAGCCCCAGCATTTT
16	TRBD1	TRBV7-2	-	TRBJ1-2	CASSIMGQGFNYGYTF	TGTGCCAGCAGTATAATGGGACAGGGATTTAACTATGGCTACACCTTC
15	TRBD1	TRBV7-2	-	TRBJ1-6	CASSPHQGDGSPLHF	TGTGCCAGCAGCCCCCATCAGGGGGACGGTTCACCCCTCCACTTT
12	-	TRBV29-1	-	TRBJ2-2	CSVAGDTGELFF	TGCAGCGTCGCAGGGGACACCGGGGAGCTGTTTTTT
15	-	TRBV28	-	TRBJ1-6	CASSLFMPYNSPLHF	TGTGCCAGCAGTTTATTCATGCCCTATAATTCACCCCTCCACTTT
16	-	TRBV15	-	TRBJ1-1	CATSRDLGSGNTEAFF	TGTGCCACCAGCAGAGATCTGGGGTCAGGGAACACTGAAGCTTTCTTT
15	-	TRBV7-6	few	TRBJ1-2	CASSPQGGRRSGYTF	TGTGCCAGCAGCCCCCAGGGAGGTCGGAGGAGTGGCTACACCTTC
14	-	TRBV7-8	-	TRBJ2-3	CASRGGADGGTQYF	TGTGCCAGCAGAGGGGGGGCCGACGGTGGTACGCAGTATTTT
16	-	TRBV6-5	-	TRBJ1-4	CASSYDGQGPGEKLFF	TGTGCCAGCAGTTACGATGGGCAGGGCCCCGGTGAAAAACTGTTTTTT
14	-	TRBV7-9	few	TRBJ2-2	CASSLDIGPGELFF	TGTGCCAGCAGCTTAGATATCGGGCCCGGGGAGCTGTTTTTT
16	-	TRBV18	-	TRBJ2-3	CASSPVDALGTDTQYF	TGTGCCAGCTCACCCGTGGACGCACTTGGCACAGATACGCAGTATTTT
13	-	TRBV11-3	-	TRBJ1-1	CASSLIRNTEAFF	TGTGCCAGCAGCTTAATACGGAACACTGAAGCTTTCTTT
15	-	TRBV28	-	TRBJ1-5	CASSSGLRSNQPQHF	TGTGCCAGCAGTTCGGGACTGAGGAGCAATCAGCCCCAGCATTTT
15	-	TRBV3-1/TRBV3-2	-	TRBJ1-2	CASSLGTSSGYGYTF	TGTGCCAGCAGCCTCGGGACAAGTAGTGGCTATGGCTACACCTTC
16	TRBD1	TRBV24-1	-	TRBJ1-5	CATSDAQGAIDQPQHF	TGTGCCACCAGTGACGCACAGGGGGCCATAGATCAGCCCCAGCATTTT
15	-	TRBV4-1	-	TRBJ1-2	CASSQDTPDSRGYTF	TGCGCCAGCAGCCAAGATACTCCAGACTCAAGGGGCTACACCTTC
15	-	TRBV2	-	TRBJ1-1	CASSELGNWNTEAFF	TGTGCCAGCAGTGAACTGGGAAATTGGAACACTGAAGCTTTCTTT
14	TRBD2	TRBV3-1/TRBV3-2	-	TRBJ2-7	CASSQLAAGNEQYF	TGTGCCAGCAGCCAACTAGCGGCGGGAAACGAGCAGTACTTC
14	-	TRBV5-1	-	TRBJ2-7	CASSLEGVAYEQYF	TGCGCCAGCAGCTTGGAGGGGGTCGCGTACGAGCAGTACTTC
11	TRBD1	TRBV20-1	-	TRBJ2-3	CSARTGNTQYF	TGCAGTGCAAGGACAGGGAATACGCAGTATTTT
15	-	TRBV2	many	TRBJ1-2	CASTTPNGPNYGYTF	TGTGCCAGCACCACGCCGAATGGCCCTAACTATGGCTACACCTTC
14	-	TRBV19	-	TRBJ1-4	CASSIQGYGEKLFF	TGTGCCAGTAGTATTCAGGGGTACGGTGAAAAACTGTTTTTT
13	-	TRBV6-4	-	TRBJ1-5	CASRAEQGQPQHF	TGTGCCAGCAGGGCAGAGCAAGGGCAGCCCCAGCATTTT
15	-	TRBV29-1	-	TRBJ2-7	CRVGMRRPSSYEQYF	TGCAGGGTTGGCATGAGGCGCCCGAGCTCCTACGAGCAGTACTTC
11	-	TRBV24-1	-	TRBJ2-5	CATGFQETQYF	TGTGCCACCGGGTTTCAAGAGACCCAGTACTTC
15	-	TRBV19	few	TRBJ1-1	CASSTGTGWNTEAFF	TGTGCCAGTAGTACCGGAACAGGGTGGAACACTGAAGCTTTCTTT
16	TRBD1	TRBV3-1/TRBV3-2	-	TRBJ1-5	CASSLGTGRNNQPQHF	TGTGCCAGCAGCCTGGGGACAGGAAGAAACAATCAGCCCCAGCATTTT